A single sample gave rise to the 7 T cell receptor beta chains below, sequenced in a study of cytomegalovirus exposure and HLA in healthy donors. 13 Jbeta primers and 60 Vbeta primers were used for the PCR. TCRdb keeps only in-frame clones here, not all; method: immunoSEQ multiplex PCR. The sample lists 150,000 or so clones, roughly 80% occurring once. Sequenced input: PBMCs. These receptors came from a woman between 18 and 29 years old in good health and CMV-seronegative.

CDR3 in DNA: TGTGCCATCAGTGAGGCAGGGGATACAGATACGCAGTATTTT. This translates into CAISEAGDTDTQYF. The chain uses TRBV10-3 and TRBJ2-3; weak D call: TRBD1 (6 bases). CDR1 is ENHRY and CDR2 is SYGVKD in the germline V gene. This CDR3 contains 14 residues. V was trimmed by 2 bases and J by 3 bases, leaving 9 bases between them.

The rearrangement links TRBV28 to TRBJ1-3; possibly TRBD1 for D (6 bases). This CDR3 is 16 amino acids long. CDR1 MDHEN and CDR2 SYDVKM come from the germline V gene. Trimming took off 5 bases at V and 0 bases at J, with 14 bases between the two ends. The CDR3 is CASSPVTGSSGNTIYF. The CDR3 nucleotides are TGTGCCAGCAGTCCCGTTACAGGGAGCTCTGGAAACACCATATATTTT.

The chain has TRBV1 and TRBJ2-1; TRBD2 reflects the table's D call only, with no check against the DNA. TRBV1 is labeled a pseudogene. This CDR3 comprises 16 residues. CDR3 nucleotide sequence: TGCACCAGCAGCCCCGGTCGGGACTCCCACAACAATGAGCAGTTCTTC. Its protein product is CTSSPGRDSHNNEQFF.

This chain links TRBV30 with TRBJ2-1; TRBD2 agrees at 7 bases. This CDR3 has 11 amino acids. J was trimmed by 7 bases and V by 7 bases; bases with no gene match: 4. The germline CDR1 and CDR2 sequences are GTSNPN and SVGIG (reference sequence). In DNA, the CDR3 is TGTGCCTTAGAGCGGGAAAATGAGCAGTTCTTC. Its translation: CALERENEQFF.

The gene calls are TRBV7-9 and TRBJ2-5; D gene ambiguous. The CDR3 totals 13 residues. Germline V gives CDR1 SEHNR, CDR2 FQNEAQ (reference sequence). V lost 4 bases and J lost 3, with 9 bases in between. CDR3 bases: TGTGCCAGCAGCTCCACGTCGGAAGAGACCCAGTACTTC. It encodes CASSSTSEETQYF.

The V gene is TRBV6-6, the J gene TRBJ1-2; TRBD1 might be the D (5 bases). V was trimmed by 2 bases and J by 6 bases, leaving 16 bases between them. Per germline, CDR1 MNHNY and CDR2 SVGAGI (reference sequence). This CDR3 has 15 residues. The CDR3 region has the DNA TGTGCCAGCAGTTACAGTCTAGGGGAACGGAATGGCTACACCTTC. Translating gives CASSYSLGERNGYTF.

The chain joins TRBV30 to TRBJ2-2; TRBD1 aligns across 10 bases. The CDR3 has 17 residues. V trimming: 3 bases; J trimming: 4 bases; junction bases outside the gene matches: 11. Per germline, CDR1 GTSNPN and CDR2 SVGIG (reference sequence). The CDR3 region is CAWRPSDRGPSTGELFF. The DNA of the CDR3 is TGTGCCTGGAGACCCAGTGACAGGGGGCCGAGCACCGGGGAGCTGTTTTTT.